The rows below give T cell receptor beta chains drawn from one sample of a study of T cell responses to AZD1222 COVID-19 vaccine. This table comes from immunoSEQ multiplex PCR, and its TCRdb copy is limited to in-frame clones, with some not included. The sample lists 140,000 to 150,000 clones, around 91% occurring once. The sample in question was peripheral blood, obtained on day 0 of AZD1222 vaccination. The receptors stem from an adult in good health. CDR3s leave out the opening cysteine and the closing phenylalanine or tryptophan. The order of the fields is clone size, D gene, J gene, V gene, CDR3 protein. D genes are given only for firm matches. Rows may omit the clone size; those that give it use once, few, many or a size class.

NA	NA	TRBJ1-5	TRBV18	ASSPGVDQPQH
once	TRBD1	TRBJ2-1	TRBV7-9	ASSLLAPGQGSHEQF
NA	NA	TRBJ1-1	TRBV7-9	ASSSPGRNTEAF
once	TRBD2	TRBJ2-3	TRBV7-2	ASSPLAGGRADTQY
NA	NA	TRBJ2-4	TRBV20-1	SASRSHRDVQY
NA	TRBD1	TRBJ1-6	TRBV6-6	ASSPRDRGPNFNSPLH
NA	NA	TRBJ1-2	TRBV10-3	AISESSDLNGYT
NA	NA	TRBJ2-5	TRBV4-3	ASSPTSGEETQY
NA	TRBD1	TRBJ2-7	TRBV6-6	ASSTGTASYEQY
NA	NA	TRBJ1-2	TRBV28	ASSTQGGGYT
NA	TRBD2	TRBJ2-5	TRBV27	ASSLSRSGRKQETQY
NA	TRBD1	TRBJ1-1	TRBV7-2	ASSLRQGGNTEAF
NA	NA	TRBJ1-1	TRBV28	ASSPIQGEAYWDTEAF
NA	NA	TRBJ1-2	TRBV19	ASSTQRGINYGYT
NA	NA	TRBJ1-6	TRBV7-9	ASSLGGARESPLH
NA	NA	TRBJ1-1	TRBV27	ASSFFDSNTEAF
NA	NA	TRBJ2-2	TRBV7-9	ASRLMGTSNTGELF
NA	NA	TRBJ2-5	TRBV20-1	SVRAGETQY
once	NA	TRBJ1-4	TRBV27	ASRVGGGNEKLF
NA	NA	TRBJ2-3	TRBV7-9	ASRYKETDTQY
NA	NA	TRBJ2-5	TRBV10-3	ATRGTGETQY
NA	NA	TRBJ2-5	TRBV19	ASSIEGRWTQY
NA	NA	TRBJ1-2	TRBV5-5	ASSPQGPNYGYT
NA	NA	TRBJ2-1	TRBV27	ASSLLSGNNEQF
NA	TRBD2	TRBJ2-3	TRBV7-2	ASSFRGSGSRDTQY
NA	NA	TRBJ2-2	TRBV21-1	ASSKGSGANTGELF
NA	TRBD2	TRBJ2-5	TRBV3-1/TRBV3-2	ASSEAGEETQY
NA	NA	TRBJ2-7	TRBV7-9	ASSLQGFSYEQY
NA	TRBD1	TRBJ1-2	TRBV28	ASTSGPGQGRGYT
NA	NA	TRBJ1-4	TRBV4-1	ASSQDLRRLF
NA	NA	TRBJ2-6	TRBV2	ASSESFGANVLT
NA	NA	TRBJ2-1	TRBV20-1	SASYNEQF
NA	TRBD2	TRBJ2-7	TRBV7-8	ASSQTSRKQY
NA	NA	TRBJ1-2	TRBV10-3	AISETSNYGYT
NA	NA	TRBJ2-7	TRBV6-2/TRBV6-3	ASSYSTGEQY
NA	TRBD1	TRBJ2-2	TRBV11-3	ASSYHRGTNTGELF
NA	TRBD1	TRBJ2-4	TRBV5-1	ASSSSGGVVDIQY
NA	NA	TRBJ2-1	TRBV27	ASSTVGPYNEQF
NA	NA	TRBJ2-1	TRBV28	ASSLTVNEQF
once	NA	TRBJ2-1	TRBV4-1	ASSQDWGDAYNEQF
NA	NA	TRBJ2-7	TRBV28	ASTSPLHYEQY
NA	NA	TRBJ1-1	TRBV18	ASSPRIYTEAF
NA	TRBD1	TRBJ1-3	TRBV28	ASSPHRGNSGNTIY
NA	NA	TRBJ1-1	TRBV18	ASSGTNTEAF
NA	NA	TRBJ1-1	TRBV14	ASSQTGASTEAF
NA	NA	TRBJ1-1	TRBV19	ASSISDALNTEAF
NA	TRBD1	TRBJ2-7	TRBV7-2	ASSATTGAYEQY
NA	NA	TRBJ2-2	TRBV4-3	ASSQDPGTDTGELF
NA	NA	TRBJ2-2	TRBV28	ASMEVGELF
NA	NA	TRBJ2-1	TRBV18	ASSPQGKVWAEQF
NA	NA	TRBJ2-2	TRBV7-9	ASSFPPSGELF
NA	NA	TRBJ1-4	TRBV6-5	ASRMGRWGEKLF
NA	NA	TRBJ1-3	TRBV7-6	ASSQRTDPIGNTIY
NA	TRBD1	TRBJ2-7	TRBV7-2	ASSWGQGIWEQY
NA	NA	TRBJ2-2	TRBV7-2	ASSLMRLKNTGELF
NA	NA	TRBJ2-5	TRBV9	ASSVTSLETQY
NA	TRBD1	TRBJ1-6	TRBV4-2	ASSQLVTGDADNSPLH
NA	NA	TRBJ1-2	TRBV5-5	ASSRLYGSNYGYT
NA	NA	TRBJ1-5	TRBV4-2	ASSQGTAEGQPQH